Below are 31 T cell receptor delta chains sequenced from a single sample in a study of gamma-delta chains in newborns, infants, children. TCRdb repeated clone calling on the reads with CATT. The sample shows about 2,000 delta-chain clones, 1.5% of them seen only once. The material sequenced was blood. These receptors were collected from a child who was a newborn, infant or young child, either healthy, febrile or measles-vaccinated (not recorded which).

In its sample, this clone is large. The same CDR3 also results from other DNA sequences found in this sample. This sequence joins TRDV2 and TRDJ3; 13 nucleotides line up with TRDD3. The CDR3 contains 22 residues. V gave up 1 base and J gave up 0 bases; unmatched junction bases: 11. Per the germline V gene, CDR1 is GEAIGNYY and CDR2 is EKD. This chain's CDR3 is CACDTSLLGDTPSSWDTRQMFF. CDR3 coding DNA: TGTGCCTGTGACACTTCATTACTGGGGGATACGCCCAGCTCCTGGGACACCCGACAGATGTTTTTC.

A few counts support this clone. The chain links TRDV1 to TRDJ1, with a possible D match to TRDD3 (8 bases). The CDR3 has 23 residues. The V gene's germline CDR1 is TSWWSYY and CDR2 QGS. The V end lost 4 bases, the J end lost 5 bases, and 41 bases lay between the germline ends. CDR3: CALGGTAHGFLQWGIPPRDKLIF. The CDR3 DNA reads TGTGCTCTTGGGGGGACTGCCCACGGATTCCTACAATGGGGGATCCCGCCGAGGGATAAACTCATCTTT.

This clone showed up just a few times. The TCRdb protein, from a much larger clone, departs from this DNA's translation at residue 11, likely by read error; the protein shown derives from the DNA. The chain recombines TRDV2 with TRDJ1, with D possibly TRDD3 on 5 matching bases. CDR3 length: 15 amino acids. CDR1 and CDR2 from the germline V gene are GEAIGNYY and EKD. The CDR3 reads CACDTGVGYTYKLIF. In DNA, the CDR3 is TGTGCCTGTGACACCGGGGTGGGGTACACCTATAAACTCATCTTT.

This clone was seen a handful of times. The TCRdb record carries a much larger clone's protein, which differs from this DNA's translation at residue 8; a read error is the likely cause, and the protein listed here is the DNA translation. V usage is TRDV1 and J usage is TRDJ1, with 11 positions matching TRDD3. Germline CDR1 is TSWWSYY and CDR2 is QGS. The CDR3 totals 19 residues. V trimming: 3 bases; J trimming: 11 bases; junction bases outside the gene matches: 23. CDR3 coding DNA: TGTGCTCTTGGGGACAGGCCGACTCCCCGTGGGGGATACGCCGTACGGCTCATCTTT. It encodes CALGDRPTPRGGYAVRLIF.

About this clone itself: This likely came from a read error, as a far larger clone is one base away. Other nucleotide sequences in the sample specify the same CDR3. The chain has TRDV1 and TRDJ1; D might be TRDD2 (6 bases). Germline CDR1 reads TSWWSYY; CDR2 reads QGS. The ends were cut back, 1 base at V and 0 bases at J, with 24 bases in the middle. This CDR3 comprises 20 residues. This chain's CDR3 is CALGEPTFPRTRGNTDKLIF. The CDR3 DNA sequence: TGTGCTCTTGGGGAACCCACCTTCCCTCGTACTCGGGGCAACACCGATAAACTCATCTTT.

This clone was seen a few times. This sequence joins TRDV3 and TRDJ1; possible D gene TRDD3, 5 bases. No J gene is reported in TCRdb; it was inferred here by comparing the DNA with germline. V was trimmed by 2 bases and J by 8 bases, leaving 18 bases between them. Germline V gives CDR1 TVYSNPD, CDR2 GDNSRS (reference sequence). This CDR3 is built from 13 residues. CDR3 region: CAFGATGWRKLIF. CDR3 in DNA: TGTGCCTTTGGGGCTACTGGTTGGAGGAAACTCATCTTT.

This clone appeared a few times. A far larger clone differs by one base, so this is likely a read error. This sample also contains other DNA sequences that code for the same CDR3. The CDR3 loop reads CALGDPGWLVGHDKLIF. For the CDR3, the DNA is TGTGCTCTTGGGGACCCGGGGTGGTTGGTGGGACACGATAAACTCATCTTT. The chain has TRDV1 and TRDJ1, with D unresolved. The CDR3 contains 17 residues. The V gene's germline CDR1 is TSWWSYY and CDR2 QGS. Trimming removed 3 bases at V and 4 bases at J, with 21 bases between.

This clone is judged medium-sized. V usage is TRDV1 and J usage is TRDJ1, with TRDD3 matching over 7 bases. J was trimmed by 0 bases and V by 0 bases; bases with no gene match: 19. CDR3 size: 21 residues. Per germline, CDR1 TSWWSYY and CDR2 QGS. The chain's CDR3 is CALGELGGEYSFGDNTDKLIF. The DNA of the CDR3 is TGTGCTCTTGGGGAACTTGGGGGGGAATATTCTTTTGGGGATAACACCGATAAACTCATCTTT.

This clone turned up a few times. A much larger clone is a single base away; this may be a read error. The identical CDR3 is also encoded by other nucleotide sequences in the sample. The chain couples TRDV1 to TRDJ1; 11 bases fit TRDD3. CDR3 length: 23 residues. Germline V gene lookup returns CDR1 TSWWSYY and CDR2 QGS. This chain's CDR3 is CALGEIVGPAYWGISQYTDKLIF. The CDR3 DNA follows: TGCGCTCTTGGGGAAATTGTCGGCCCGGCGTACTGGGGGATATCGCAGTACACCGATAAACTCATCTTT.

With regard to this clone: This is likely an artifact of a read error, given a far larger clone one base away. The sample carries other DNA sequences with the same CDR3. The chain joins TRDV1 to TRDJ1; 10 bases map to TRDD3. CDR1 TSWWSYY and CDR2 QGS come from the germline V gene. Trimming took 1 base from V and 2 from J; bases not matched to a gene: 10. This CDR3 is built from 18 residues. CDR3 sequence (DNA): TGTGCTCTTGGGGAACCAGGGGGATACGCAATCCTGACCGATAAACTCATCTTT. Protein product: CALGEPGGYAILTDKLIF.

This clone was seen a handful of times. TCRdb records a much larger clone's protein for this DNA, with a difference at residue 3 that likely arises from a read error; the protein given is the translation of the DNA. The chain recombines TRDV3 with TRDJ1, with D possibly matching TRDD2 (5 bases). This CDR3 has 14 amino acids. Germline CDR1 reads TVYSNPD; CDR2 reads GDNSRS (reference sequence). Between the trimmed V and J ends, which lost 5 bases and 0 bases, there was a span of 16 bases. The CDR3 spells CAPNFPTYTDKLIF. CDR3 DNA: TGTGCCCCTAACTTCCCGACTTACACCGATAAACTCATCTTT.

A remark on this clone: The protein TCRdb lists belongs to a much larger clone and differs from this DNA's translation at residue 11, which points to a read error; the protein shown is made from the DNA. The chain uses TRDV1 and TRDJ1; 10 bases map to TRDD3. Trimming removed 2 bases from V and 0 bases from J; junction bases left unmatched: 21. Germline-derived CDR1 and CDR2 are TSWWSYY and QGS. The CDR3 contains 22 residues. The CDR3 DNA reads TGTGCTCTTGGGGAAGTCCAATCCTACCCATTGGGGGATACAGGGTACACCGATAAACTCATCTTT. It yields the protein CALGEVQSYPLGDTGYTDKLIF.

A remark on this clone: TCRdb shows a much larger clone's protein in place of this DNA's translation, and the two differ at residue 17, likely through a read error; the protein shown is translated from the DNA. The V and J genes are TRDV1 and TRDJ1, with 8 bases aligning to TRDD3. CDR3 size: 19 residues. From germline, CDR1 is TSWWSYY and CDR2 QGS. The CDR3 bases are TGTGCTCTTGGGGGCAAACCCCCGGGGATACCCCGTTACACCGATAAACCCATCTTT. It encodes CALGGKPPGIPRYTDKPIF.

This clone ranks as medium-sized. This sequence joins TRDV3 and TRDJ1; a possible D gene is TRDD2 (8 bases). CDR1 and CDR2 (germline): TVYSNPD, GDNSRS (reference sequence). CDR3 length: 25 residues. Trimming shortened V by 1 base and J by 1 base, and 46 bases separated the two germline ends. CDR3 sequence (DNA): TGTGCCTTTAAGGGTACTTCCTACGATTCTCGGTTTTCTTGGGGGAGGAGGAGTTGCACCGATAAACTCATCTTT. Translated: CAFKGTSYDSRFSWGRRSCTDKLIF.

This clone was counted only a few times. This is likely an artifact of a read error, given a far larger clone one base away. The same CDR3 can be traced to other DNA sequences in this sample. The V and J genes are TRDV1 and TRDJ1; 8 nucleotides line up with TRDD3. The CDR3 totals 17 residues. Germline loops: CDR1 TSWWSYY, CDR2 QGS. The CDR3 sequence is CALGEIFVWGIPDKLIF. The CDR3 DNA sequence: TGTGCCCTTGGGGAAATCTTCGTTTGGGGGATTCCCGATAAACTCATCTTT.

This clone appeared a few times. The protein that TCRdb holds for this DNA derives from a much larger clone and differs from the translated DNA at residue 18, which likely indicates a read error; the protein shown here is translated from the DNA. The chain joins TRDV1 to TRDJ1; 10 bases agree with TRDD3. The germline gives CDR1 TSWWSYY, CDR2 QGS. This CDR3 is built from 19 residues. The CDR3 DNA is TGTGCTCTTGGGAACTACTGGGGGATCCACCGGACCGACACCGATAAACTCACCTTT. As protein: CALGNYWGIHRTDTDKLTF.

In regard to this clone: This likely came from a read error, as a far larger clone is one base away. The same CDR3 also results from other DNA sequences found in this sample. The V and J genes are TRDV1 and TRDJ1; 10 positions agree with TRDD3. Germline V gene data show CDR1 as TSWWSYY and CDR2 as QGS. Trimming removed 6 bases from V and 0 bases from J; junction bases left unmatched: 25. CDR3 size: 22 residues. The CDR3 loop is CALGEVQSYPVGDTGYTDKLIF. The CDR3 nucleotides are TGTGCTCTTGGTGAAGTCCAATCCTACCCAGTGGGGGATACAGGGTACACCGATAAACTCATCTTT.

This clone was recorded a few times. The protein that TCRdb holds for this DNA derives from a much larger clone and differs from the translated DNA at residue 16, which likely indicates a read error; the protein shown here is translated from the DNA. The chain carries TRDV1 and TRDJ1; 10 nucleotides match TRDD3. This CDR3 comprises 22 residues. V was clipped by 5 bases and J by 2 bases; unmatched bases: 26. Germline loops: CDR1 TSWWSYY, CDR2 QGS. CDR3 sequence: CALGQSFPLAYWGILKTDKLIF. The CDR3 DNA reads TGTGCTCTTGGGCAATCATTTCCCTTGGCGTACTGGGGGATCTTGAAAACCGATAAACTCATCTTT.

A note on this clone: This likely came from a read error, as a far larger clone is one base away. The chain links TRDV1 to TRDJ3; TRDD3 agrees at 12 bases. Germline V gives CDR1 TSWWSYY, CDR2 QGS. The CDR3 runs 26 residues. This CDR3 reads CALGGILPESRLTGGYRSWDTRQMIF. In nucleotides, the CDR3 is TGTGCTCTTGGGGGGATTCTTCCCGAGTCGCGGTTGACTGGGGGATACAGATCCTGGGACACCCGACAGATGATTTTC.

This clone was counted only a few times. Translating this DNA gives a protein that differs at residue 11 from the TCRdb one, which belongs to a much larger clone; a read error is likely, and the protein shown is this translation. V and J are TRDV1 and TRDJ1; possibly TRDD2 for D (5 bases). This CDR3 contains 17 residues. The ends were cut back, 0 bases at V and 1 base at J, with 15 bases in the middle. Germline V gene data show CDR1 as TSWWSYY and CDR2 as QGS. CDR3 sequence: CALGELLRRSCTDKLIF. CDR3 DNA: TGTGCTCTTGGGGAACTCCTACGCCGGTCATGCACCGATAAACTCATCTTT.

Notes on this clone: The TCRdb record carries a much larger clone's protein, which differs from this DNA's translation at residue 12; a read error is the likely cause, and the protein listed here is the DNA translation. The chain joins TRDV1 to TRDJ1, with 7 nucleotides matching TRDD3. The V segment lost 0 bases and the J segment 3 bases; nucleotides outside the gene matches: 16. Germline CDR1 TSWWSYY, CDR2 QGS. This CDR3 is built from 19 residues. As DNA, the CDR3 is TGTGCTCTTGGGGAACTAAACGCCTGGGGGCCCCATTGGGCCGATAAACTCATCTTT. Translated: CALGELNAWGPHWADKLIF.

Only a few counts were recorded for this clone. TCRdb records a much larger clone's protein for this DNA, with a difference at residue 10 that likely arises from a read error; the protein given is the translation of the DNA. This chain joins TRDV1 and TRDJ1; 8 bases are shared with TRDD3. The germline V gene encodes CDR1 TSWWSYY and CDR2 QGS. V lost 6 bases and J lost 2; bases outside the gene matches: 26. CDR3 size: 21 residues. The CDR3 sequence: CALGVPPVLWDTRPLTDKLIF. The CDR3 DNA is TGTGCTCTTGGAGTTCCTCCCGTACTGTGGGATACGAGGCCTCTTACCGATAAACTCATCTTT.

Concerning this clone: The amino acid sequence in TCRdb belongs to a much larger clone and departs from this DNA's translation at residue 13, likely a sequencing read error; the sequence shown is translated from the DNA. Other DNA sequences in the sample encode the same CDR3. The chain recombines TRDV1 with TRDJ1; either TRDD2 or TRDD3 may supply D (6 bases each). Germline values: CDR1 TSWWSYY, CDR2 QGS. This CDR3 region has 22 residues. The CDR3 region is CALGEVQSYPVGGTGYTDKLIF. The CDR3 DNA reads TGCGCTCTTGGGGAAGTCCAATCCTACCCAGTGGGGGGTACAGGGTACACCGATAAACTCATCTTT.

To note about this clone: A much larger clone lies a single base off, so this may be a read error. Within the sample, other DNA sequences also encode this same CDR3. The V and J genes are TRDV3 and TRDJ1; perhaps TRDD3 as D (5 bases). Trimming shortened V by 2 bases and J by 0 bases, and 19 bases separated the two germline ends. The CDR3 runs 16 residues. Per the germline V gene, CDR1 is TVYSNPD and CDR2 is GDNSRS (reference sequence). For the CDR3, the DNA is TGTGCCTTTTATGCACCCGAAAGGGGGTACACCGATAAACTCATCTTT. It is translated as CAFYAPERGYTDKLIF.

Comments on this clone: A far larger clone is just one base off, so this is likely a read error. The rearrangement uses TRDV2 and TRDJ1; 9 positions match TRDD3. This CDR3 has 23 amino acids. CDR1 and CDR2 from the germline V gene are GEAIGNYY and EKD. V shed 0 bases and J 4 bases; nucleotides not matched to a gene: 29. This CDR3 is CACDTVHIVGVPTSRGYGDKLIF. The CDR3 region has the DNA TGTGCCTGTGACACCGTACACATAGTTGGGGTTCCTACGTCGAGGGGATACGGCGATAAACTCATCTTT.

This clone was counted only a few times. An end of the junction does not agree with germline; a read error may underlie this. The same CDR3 is also encoded by other DNA sequences in this sample. This chain connects TRDV3 to TRDJ1, with 9 bases identical to TRDD2. The CDR3 spans 17 residues. Germline-derived CDR1 and CDR2 are TVYSNPD and GDNSRS (reference sequence). The CDR3 DNA follows: TGTGCCTCCTCCTTCCTACTAAGGTCCGGGGACACCGATAAACTAATCTTT. Its protein is CASSFLLRSGDTDKLIF.

The table lists this clone with a few counts. This DNA translates differently at residue 3 from the TCRdb protein, which is that of a much larger clone; a read error is likely, and the protein shown is the DNA's own translation. This rearrangement joins TRDV2 to TRDJ1, with 7 bases identical to TRDD3. Per the germline V gene, CDR1 is GEAIGNYY and CDR2 is EKD. The CDR3 extends over 18 amino acids. CDR3 nucleotide sequence: TGTGCCCGTGACACCGAGAATCGGGATACATCGTACACCGATAAACTCATCTTT. It codes for CARDTENRDTSYTDKLIF.

This clone has only a few counts. The TCRdb protein comes from a much larger clone and disagrees with this DNA's translation at residue 14, likely due to a read error; the protein given here is derived from the DNA. This chain uses TRDV1 with TRDJ1, with 11 nucleotides matching TRDD3. The CDR3 sequence is 19 residues long. CDR1 is TSWWSYY, CDR2 QGS, per germline. The V and J ends lost 4 bases and 3 bases, in that order; junction bases with no gene match: 16. The CDR3 is CALGVLVLGDIGGADKLIF. CDR3 sequence (DNA): TGTGCTCTTGGGGTACTCGTACTGGGGGATATAGGGGGCGCCGATAAACTCATCTTT.

Of note for this clone: It may be a read error: a sequence one base away is much more abundant. J is TRDJ1 and V is TRDV1; 9 bases line up with TRDD2. As TCRdb names no J gene, one was assigned here on the basis of a DNA match to germline. Trimming took 3 bases from V and 0 from J; bases not matched to a gene: 53. This CDR3 has 32 amino acids. Germline V gene data show CDR1 as TSWWSYY and CDR2 as QGS. In DNA, the CDR3 is TGTGCTCTTGGGGAGATACATAATTTAGAGCCTTCCTACGGTCCGTACTGGGAGATACGCCCTACCATATTAATGTACACCGATAAACTCATCTTT. Translating it yields CALGEIHNLEPSYGPYWEIRPTILMYTDKLIF.

In its sample, this clone was seen a few times. The TCRdb record carries a much larger clone's protein, which differs from this DNA's translation at residue 11; a read error is the likely cause, and the protein listed here is the DNA translation. The chain combines TRDV1 with TRDJ1, with no clear D. The ends were cut back, 0 bases at V and 3 bases at J, with 17 bases in the middle. The CDR3 is made up of 17 amino acids. Germline lookup yields CDR1 TSWWSYY and CDR2 QGS. CDR3 loop: CALGELRGGRRADKLIF. CDR3 DNA sequence: TGTGCTCTTGGGGAACTCCGTGGTGGTCGCCGCGCCGATAAACTCATCTTT.

Comments on this clone: The amino acid sequence in TCRdb belongs to a much larger clone and departs from this DNA's translation at residue 17, likely a sequencing read error; the sequence shown is translated from the DNA. The chain couples TRDV1 to TRDJ1; 10 bases are shared with TRDD3. The CDR3 spans 19 residues. Germline V gene lookup returns CDR1 TSWWSYY and CDR2 QGS. CDR3 amino acids: CALGNYWGIHRTDTDKPIF. The CDR3 DNA reads as TGTGCTCTTGGGAACTACTGGGGGATCCACCGGACCGACACCGATAAACCCATCTTT.